The present TCR beta chain was sequenced within a study of CD8+ T cells in alopecia areata listed by TCRdb under 2018. Some background on the complete study: Treated patients were enrolled in an open-label pilot trial of oral tofacitinib at 5 to 10 mg twice daily for moderate-to-severe alopecia areata. Patients stayed on tofacitinib for 6 to 18 months and then had 6 months of follow-up off drug so that delayed response and recurrence could be assessed. Disease severity in treated patients was measured with the SALT score, which quantifies the percentage of affected scalp surface area. To study T cell clonal expansion in alopecia areata, the researchers applied high-throughput TCRbeta sequencing to both the C3H/HeJ mouse model and human patients. Human TCRbeta sequencing covered scalp tissue and sorted CD4+ and CD8+ peripheral blood T cells from patchy and totalis/universalis alopecia areata patients and healthy controls. Biopsies were taken from tofacitinib-treated patients at baseline and at 4 and 24 weeks of treatment, and a later scalp biopsy was taken in several of the tofacitinib-treated patients. Scalp clonality was compared among normal scalp (n=4), patchy alopecia areata scalp (n=8), and alopecia totalis/universalis scalp (n=8). RNA was extracted with the PAXgene miRNA kit for fixed scalp, the miRNeasy kit for PBMCs, and the RNeasy kit for mouse skin. TCRbeta CDR3 regions were amplified by immunoSEQ multiplex PCR using 35 Vbeta forward and 13 Jbeta reverse primers.

Points the paper makes about the study in general: Unlike mouse skin, which is dominated by gammadelta T cells, normal human skin has resident alphabeta T cells that are also sequenced, and this complicates analysis of the scalp TCR repertoire. Many expanded lesional clones persisted in scalp and blood during tofacitinib treatment, which may partly explain relapse after stopping treatment. Scalp clonality and the number of expanded CD8+ clones among the top 100 scalp clones were significantly decreased by tofacitinib. Compared with mice, TCR sequences shared between patients were less clear, possibly partly because of HLA diversity across the patient population. Because the treated cohort was small and had only one nonresponder, larger studies are needed to examine links between baseline CD8+ expansion and response. Compared with normal scalp, lesional scalp, particularly in alopecia totalis/universalis, had higher clonality and more expanded CD8+ clones, which suggests antigenic drive.

The sample's treatment or condition, from its label and the paper: oral pan-JAK inhibitor, 5-10 mg twice daily. Peripheral blood and lesional scalp punch biopsies were obtained from patients with alopecia areata. PBMCs were isolated by density centrifugation and stained for CD3, CD4 and CD8, after which CD4+ and CD8+ T cells were sorted on a FACSAria. Libraries were made using the immunoSEQ multiplex PCR assay. For TCR sequencing, RNA was extracted from every sample and reverse transcribed into cDNA to serve as template. First-strand cDNA was synthesized with SuperScript III using a 2:1 mix of oligo-dT and random hexamers. A synthetic immune receptor repertoire was used to assess amplification bias, and residual bias was removed computationally. The study's own analysis went as follows. Raw reads were preprocessed to remove errors, and CDR3 was defined according to IMGT conventions as the region from the conserved cysteine to phenylalanine. To get clonality, Shannon entropy was normalized by log2 of the number of productive unique TCRs and the result was subtracted from 1. CD4 or CD8 identity of scalp clones was inferred by cross-referencing scalp TCRbeta sequences with sorted blood CD4 and CD8 repertoires. TCRdb took this table from immuneACCESS and kept in-frame rearrangements with V and J called. Such tables lack part of the clones; where checked against another copy, unresolved V genes explain under half of the gap, and the rest is unexplained. The D gene and trimming were derived from the DNA, and the V and J assignments and clone size from that table. The sample table holds under 300,000 clones, of which 60% were seen once. About 0.88% of the sample is taken by the ten largest.

A word on this clone: Which antigen it targets is not known. No base quality values were provided; no much bigger clone lies one nucleotide off.

The CDR3 numbers 13 residues from cysteine through phenylalanine. The entry retains the CDR3 DNA only, 39 bases that are in frame from base 1. The V and J ends are trimmed by 4 bases and 1 base, leaving 6 bases between them. The germline V gene specifies SGDLS as CDR1 and YYNGEE as CDR2. The receptor was derived from a human donor with alopecia areata. Sequenced here: CD4+ T cells sorted from blood, sampled around week 52, from a patient treated with tofacitinib. Recombination linked TRBV9 to TRBJ1-5; matching of 5 bases hints at TRBD1 as the D gene. The nucleotide sequence is given as TGTGCCAGCAGCCGGGACAGCAATCAGCCCCAGCATTTT. It codes for CASSRDSNQPQHF.